What follows describes a single T cell receptor (beta chain). Its target is unknown. Primers for the PCR totalled 60 Vbeta and 13 Jbeta. Here immunoSEQ multiplex PCR was the method, and the copy in TCRdb shows in-frame clones only, minus some. The sample yields fewer than 350,000 clones, approximately 90% seen once. The data derive from a study of cytomegalovirus exposure and HLA in healthy donors. Study information: An analysis done earlier identified about 120 million unique TCR beta sequences from about 180 million T cells. The study's findings and limits: One later analysis reportedly identified an Asian-associated ancestry cluster that showed fewer N-insertions than the approximately 700-donor mean. Donor immune exposure was known only as CMV serostatus. In a later analysis, TCR beta V- and J-gene trimming showed a link to a missense DCLRE1C variant.

This CDR3 is built from 13 residues. Trimming took 1 base from V and 10 from J; bases not matched to a gene: 3. Germline lookup yields CDR1 MNHEY and CDR2 SVGAGI. The sample consisted of PBMCs. The TCR originated in a young woman in good health and CMV-seronegative. The chain uses TRBV6-5 and TRBJ2-1, with 8 bases fitting TRBD2. For the CDR3, the DNA is TGTGCCAGCAGTTACTATTTAGCGGGGGAGCAGTTCTTC. Amino acid sequence: CASSYYLAGEQFF.